This entry describes one T cell receptor (beta chain). Its antigen target is currently unknown. No base quality values were provided; no much bigger clone lies one nucleotide off. The data derive from a study of identical twins (dated by TCRdb to the mid-2010s). The study in broad terms: To test whether fetal clonotypes persist, this study deep-sequenced TCR alpha and beta repertoires from monozygotic twins, from unrelated adults of various ages, and from cord blood. To rule out contamination, the twin experiments were replicated at different times with different library preparation protocols.

V was cut back by 3 bases and J by 5 bases, leaving a gap of 21 bases between them. The CDR3 spans 17 residues, from the cysteine through the phenylalanine. Solely the CDR3 DNA is kept, with 51 bases framed from the first base. Only healthy Caucasian donors were included. Libraries were built with 5' RACE. TCRdb shows the sequencer as Illumina HiSeq 2000. Template switching introduced a universal primer binding site; the final cDNA contained a unique molecular identifier, enabling accurate counting of TCR cDNA molecules. First-strand cDNA for TCR alpha and beta chains was synthesized from specific primers in the conserved constant-segment region. Each cDNA library was double barcoded, with a SMART-Mk sample barcode plus Illumina barcodes, to control for contamination. TruSeq adapter sequences and Illumina sample barcodes were added in two successive PCR steps. Sequencing of the TCR alpha and beta cDNA libraries was done on the Illumina HiSeq platform using custom primers. As for how the authors treated the data: MiGEC processed the raw reads to extract unique molecular identifiers, while MiXCR was used to determine the CDR3 positions. For each individual, recombination models were inferred using an EM algorithm with the repgenHMM and IGoR tools. The tcR package in R was used for shared clonotype analysis, with sharing normalized by the product of cloneset sizes. To study raw recombination free of thymic and clonal selection effects, out-of-frame nonproductive sequences were analyzed. TCRdb handled the public reads itself, with Q25 trimming in fastp and clone calling in MiXCR, and kept productive beta chains. Entries are consolidated by CDR3 protein sequence, retaining the most common genes and DNA. TCRdb's processing, not the authors' own work, is the source of the V and J calls. Recorded for this sample are more than 1.5 million distinct CDR3 sequences; under 35% of them occurred a single time. Of the sample, more than 0.25% falls within the top ten clones.

General findings and caveats noted by the study authors: Compared with coincidental sharing between unrelated individuals, out-of-frame TCR alpha sequences shared between twins showed an excess of sequences with low generation probability. Abundant cord blood beta clonotypes carried fewer insertions; young adult naive repertoires showed a weaker similar trend, while memory repertoires showed none. Recombination models systematically underestimated out-of-frame TCR alpha sharing in monozygotic twins but agreed with sharing between unrelated individuals. Invariant T cells such as MAIT and iNKT could partly confound zero-insertion analyses, though diverse VJ usage argued against this for most clonotypes. A weaker excess of twin sharing was found in beta out-of-frame sequences because the signal-to-noise ratio was lowered by fewer shared sequences. Because the same donors could not be followed over many years, the conclusions relied on cross-sectional statistical analysis.

The sequence is built from TRBV12-3 or TRBV12-4 and TRBJ2-3; the D segment might be TRBD1 or TRBD2, since each matches 5 bases. The receptor's source is a newborn girl in good health. Source material: cord blood. CDR3 region: CASSFRASDRLLDTQYF. The nucleotide sequence is given as TGTGCCAGCAGTTTCAGGGCTTCCGACCGACTATTAGATACGCAGTATTTT.